Described below is a single T cell receptor beta chain sequence and its context. As yet, its antigen is unknown. While the first cohort had 600 to 800 subjects, the donors belonged to the separate validation cohort of about 120 subjects. CDR1 is MNHNS, CDR2 SASEGT, per germline. Trimming left V 3 bases short and J 0 bases short, with 14 bases between. The CDR3 sequence is 16 residues long. This specimen comes from a study of cytomegalovirus exposure and HLA in healthy donors. The study's findings and limits: CMV antigen specificity was confirmed in vitro for a few CMV-associated chains. The study flagged around 150 TCR beta chains as cytomegalovirus-associated.

Using immunoSEQ multiplex PCR, the repertoire was profiled, and TCRdb retains in-frame clones only, with some absent. The sample has some 130,000 clones; roughly 93% are singletons. The J gene is TRBJ1-2, the V gene TRBV6-1; D perhaps matches TRBD1 (6 bases). The sample was PBMCs. This TCR came from a man younger than 30 in good health and CMV-seropositive. CDR3 in DNA: TGTGCCAGCAGTGAGGGCAGGGGATTTGCTAACTATGGCTACACCTTC. Translation gives CASSEGRGFANYGYTF.